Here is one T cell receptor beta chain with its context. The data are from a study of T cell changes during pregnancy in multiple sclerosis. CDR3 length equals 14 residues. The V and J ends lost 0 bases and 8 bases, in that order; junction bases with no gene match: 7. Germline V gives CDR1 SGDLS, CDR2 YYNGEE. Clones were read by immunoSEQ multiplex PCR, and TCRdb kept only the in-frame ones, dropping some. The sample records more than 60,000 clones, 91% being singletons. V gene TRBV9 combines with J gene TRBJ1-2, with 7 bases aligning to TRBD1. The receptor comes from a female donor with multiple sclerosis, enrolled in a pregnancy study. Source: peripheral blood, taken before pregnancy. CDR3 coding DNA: TGTGCCAGCAGCGTAGCCGGGACAGCCGGGGGCTACACCTTC. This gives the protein CASSVAGTAGGYTF.